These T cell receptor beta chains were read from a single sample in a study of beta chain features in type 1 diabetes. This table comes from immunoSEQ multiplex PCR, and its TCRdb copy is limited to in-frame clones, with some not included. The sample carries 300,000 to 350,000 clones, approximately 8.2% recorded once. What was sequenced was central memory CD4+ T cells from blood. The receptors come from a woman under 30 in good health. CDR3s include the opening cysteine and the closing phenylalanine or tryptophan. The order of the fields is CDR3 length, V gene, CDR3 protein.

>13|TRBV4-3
CASRQGNTGELFF
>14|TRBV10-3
CAISDSGTEETQYF
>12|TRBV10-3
CAISQGANVLTF
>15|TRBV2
CASSVQGLLNQPQHF
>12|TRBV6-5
CVSSGSGNEQFF
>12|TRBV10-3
CAISGRDGELFF
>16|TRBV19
CATMQKVGTGHQPQHF
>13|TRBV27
CASRTGTRETQYF
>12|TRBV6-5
CASSQGEETQYF
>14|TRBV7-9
CASSRQENTGELFF
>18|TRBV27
CASSSRTGGREARDIQYF
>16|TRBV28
CASSPLLTASTDTQYF
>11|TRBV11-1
CASSSSYEAFF
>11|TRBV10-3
CAISTRDTQYF
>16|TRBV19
CASKAAGTSSYNEQFF
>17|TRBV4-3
CASSQEYGTTSYNEQLF
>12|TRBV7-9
CASTTGLSEAFF
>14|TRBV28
CASTRTNPADTQYF
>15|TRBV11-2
CASSPGTGRGEKLVF
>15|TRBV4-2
CASSRSFDGTDTQYF
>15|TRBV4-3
CASSPGGSGKDIQYF
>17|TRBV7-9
CASSFWALTSAYNEQFF
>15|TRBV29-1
CSAGGGIGLNTEAFF
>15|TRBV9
CASSVGQRSIYEQYF
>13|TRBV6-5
CASSYAGEETQYF
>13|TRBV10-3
CAISGSVSDEQYF
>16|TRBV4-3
CASSPWVQLNTGELFF
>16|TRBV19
CASSIEGQNSNQPQHF
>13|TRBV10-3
CAINQGNTDTQYF
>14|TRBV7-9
CASSSGTGGFEQYF
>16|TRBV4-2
CASSPSPGTNNNEQFF
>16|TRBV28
CASNPRALYGGREQYF
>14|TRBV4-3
CASSQDNRLVEQFF
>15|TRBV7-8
CATPGTSVITGELFF
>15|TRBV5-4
CASSKGGTGEETQYF
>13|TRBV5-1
CASSFLSTDTQYF
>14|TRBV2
CASRKGQGNNEQFF